The 9 T cell receptor beta chains in this list originate from one sample, sequenced in a study of cytomegalovirus exposure and HLA in healthy donors. The PCR contained 60 Vbeta and 13 Jbeta primers. Repertoires were generated with immunoSEQ multiplex PCR, while TCRdb's copy carries only in-frame clones and drops some. Seen here are approximately 220,000 clones, more than 75% observed once, and the top ten hold around 6%. The specimen sequenced was PBMCs. These TCRs come from a man aged 35 to 55 in good health and CMV-seropositive.

A word on this clone: One end of the junction does not line up with germline, which may come from a read error. The chain has TRBV6-5 and TRBJ1-4; D gene uncertain. The germline gives CDR1 MNHEY, CDR2 SVGAGI. The CDR3 loop spans 15 amino acids. CDR3 nucleotides: TGTGCCAGCAGTCACTCCGGGTCCCGGGGTGAAAAACTGTTTTTT. Translated, it gives CASSHSGSRGEKLFF.

The sample holds a few counts of this clone. The chain is built from TRBV6-4 and TRBJ1-4; D is unclear. The V and J ends lost 8 bases and 0 bases respectively, with 16 bases between them. The germline CDR1 and CDR2 sequences are MRHNA and SNTAGT. The CDR3 extends over 16 amino acids. CDR3 region: CASPGRWGATNEKLFF. The CDR3 DNA reads as TGTGCCAGCCCCGGAAGGTGGGGAGCAACTAATGAAAAACTGTTTTTT.

The V call is TRBV18, the J call TRBJ1-3; D is unclear. The CDR3 runs 15 residues. The germline CDR1 and CDR2 sequences are KGHSH and LQKENI. The V gene lost 2 bases and the J gene lost 2 bases, with 10 bases spanning the gap. The CDR3 DNA is TGTGCCAGCTCACCAATTCGCCAGACTGGAAACACCATATATTTT. It encodes CASSPIRQTGNTIYF. Supplemented by reference TRBV18 and TRBJ1-3, the full variable domain reads NAGVMQNPRHLVRRRGQEARLRCSPMKGHSHVYWYRQLPEEGLKFMVYLQKENIIDESGMPKERFSAEFPKEGPSILRIQQVVRGDSAAYFCASSPIRQTGNTIYFGEGSWLTVV.

The chain employs TRBV5-1 and TRBJ2-7; possibly TRBD1 for D (6 bases). Trimming removed 4 bases from V and 0 bases from J, with 14 bases in between. The germline CDR1 and CDR2 sequences are SGHRS and YFSETQ. This CDR3 comprises 15 residues. CDR3 coding DNA: TGCGCCAGCAGCCCCGGGGACACCCTCTCCTACGAGCAGTACTTC. This sequence encodes CASSPGDTLSYEQYF.

The chain combines TRBV9 with TRBJ2-3; 7 bases align to TRBD2. The CDR3 loop spans 14 amino acids. The germline CDR1 and CDR2 sequences are SGDLS and YYNGEE. J gave up 6 bases and V 0 bases, and 4 bases lay outside the gene matches. The CDR3 DNA sequence: TGTGCCAGCAGCGTAGCAGCCGGGGGGGATACGCAGTATTTT. Protein sequence: CASSVAAGGDTQYF.

The genes are TRBV19 and TRBJ2-7, with a tentative D call TRBD2 (6 bases). The CDR3 has 14 amino acids. CDR1 is LNHDA and CDR2 is SQIVND in the germline V gene (reference sequence). Trimming took 7 bases from V and 1 from J, leaving 14 bases between them. CDR3 region: CASTPGGSSYEQYF. The CDR3 DNA follows: TGTGCCAGTACCCCCGGAGGGTCGTCCTACGAGCAGTACTTC.

The gene calls are TRBV9 and TRBJ2-5; TRBD1 matches at 7 bases. The germline gives CDR1 SGDLS, CDR2 YYNGEE. This CDR3 spans 15 amino acids. Trimming removed 3 bases from V and 4 bases from J; junction bases left unmatched: 9. The CDR3 nucleotides read TGTGCCAGCAGCGCCGGGACAGCAGCCGGAGAGACCCAGTACTTC. This codes for CASSAGTAAGETQYF.

J is TRBJ2-7 and V is TRBV19; TRBD1 matches at 7 bases. Germline values: CDR1 LNHDA, CDR2 SQIVND (reference sequence). The CDR3 contains 10 residues. CDR3 coding DNA: TGTGCCAGTAGTTCAGGGGGACAGAGTGTC. It specifies CASSSGGQSV.

The V gene is TRBV19, the J gene TRBJ2-6; no firm D call. V shed 7 bases and J shed 7 bases, with 11 bases lying between them. CDR3 length: 13 amino acids. The germline CDR1 and CDR2 sequences are LNHDA and SQIVND (reference sequence). CDR3 sequence (DNA): TGTGCCAGTACCGACACGGTAGCCAACGTCCTGACTTTC. This translates into CASTDTVANVLTF.